Following are 27 T cell receptor beta chains from one sample sequenced in a study of CD8 T cells in ankylosing spondylitis. Each CDR3 protein gets one entry after TCRdb re-called the 5' RACE reads with MiXCR. The sample includes tens of thousands of distinct CDR3 sequences, roughly 3% of them seen just once. Material for sequencing was blood, either unsorted or a sorted T cell fraction (not recorded which). The receptors were sampled from a male donor with ankylosing spondylitis or in good health (not recorded which).

This clonotype was recorded at least ten times. The chain links TRBV9 to TRBJ1-3; D is perhaps TRBD1 (6 bases). Germline V CDR1 and CDR2: SGDLS, YYNGEE. The CDR3 runs 15 residues. Trimming left V 2 bases short and J 0 bases short, with 9 bases between. The CDR3 region is CASSVGADSGNTIYF. The CDR3 coding sequence is TGTGCCAGCAGCGTGGGGGCGGACTCTGGAAACACCATATATTTT.

This clonotype appeared many times. The chain employs TRBV9 and TRBJ2-3; 8 bases are shared with TRBD2. V shed 0 bases, J shed 3 bases, and the junction held 3 bases outside the gene matches. Germline loops: CDR1 SGDLS, CDR2 YYNGEE. The CDR3 extends over 15 amino acids. The chain's CDR3 is CASSVVGGATDTQYF. For the CDR3, the DNA is TGTGCCAGCAGCGTAGTCGGGGGGGCTACAGATACGCAGTATTTT. Full variable domain (rest looked up from reference TRBV9 and TRBJ2-3): DSGVTQTPKHLITATGQRVTLRCSPRSGDLSVYWYQQSLDQGLQFLIQYYNGEERAKGNILERFSAQQFPDLHSELNLSSLELGDSALYFCASSVVGGATDTQYFGPGTRLTVL.

Ten or more counts support this clonotype. The chain combines TRBV9 with TRBJ2-3, with 10 positions matching TRBD2. Losses at the gene ends were 0 bases for V and 4 bases for J; bases not matched to a gene: 8. The CDR3 has 17 amino acids. Looked up from germline, CDR1 is SGDLS and CDR2 is YYNGEE. The CDR3 spells CASSVDPAGGVPDTQYF. The CDR3 coding sequence is TGTGCCAGCAGCGTAGACCCAGCGGGGGGGGTGCCAGATACGCAGTATTTT. Full variable domain (remainder filled in from reference TRBV9 and TRBJ2-3): DSGVTQTPKHLITATGQRVTLRCSPRSGDLSVYWYQQSLDQGLQFLIQYYNGEERAKGNILERFSAQQFPDLHSELNLSSLELGDSALYFCASSVDPAGGVPDTQYFGPGTRLTVL.

Many counts were recorded for this clonotype. The chain combines TRBV9 with TRBJ2-5, with 7 nucleotides matching TRBD1. The length of the CDR3 is 15 residues. Germline-derived CDR1 and CDR2 are SGDLS and YYNGEE. V lost 4 bases and J lost 2; bases outside the gene matches: 8. The CDR3 DNA reads TGTGCCAGCAGCCCTACAGGGGTAATACAAGAGACCCAGTACTTC. Translation: CASSPTGVIQETQYF.

This sequence joins TRBV9 and TRBJ1-1; tentatively, D is TRBD1 (6 bases). Trimming removed 4 bases from V and 8 bases from J, with 21 bases in between. From germline, CDR1 is SGDLS and CDR2 YYNGEE. This CDR3 is built from 15 residues. The CDR3 reads CASSLGGAGGAEAFF. CDR3 DNA sequence: TGTGCCAGCAGCCTAGGAGGGGCTGGGGGGGCAGAAGCTTTCTTT. The full variable domain, its missing parts supplied by reference TRBV9 and TRBJ1-1, is DSGVTQTPKHLITATGQRVTLRCSPRSGDLSVYWYQQSLDQGLQFLIQYYNGEERAKGNILERFSAQQFPDLHSELNLSSLELGDSALYFCASSLGGAGGAEAFFGQGTRLTVV.

By share of the sample, this clonotype is medium-sized. The V gene is TRBV29-1, the J gene TRBJ1-2; a possible D gene is TRBD1 (5 bases). The CDR3 length is 14 residues. Germline V gene lookup returns CDR1 SQVTM and CDR2 ANQGSEA. The V and J ends lost 3 bases and 1 base respectively, with 12 bases between them. The CDR3 loop is CSVDLDGGNYGYTF. The CDR3 nucleotides read TGCAGCGTTGACCTGGACGGGGGTAACTATGGCTACACCTTC.

This clonotype was recorded many times. The chain combines TRBV9 with TRBJ2-1; 14 bases fit TRBD2. In germline, CDR1 is SGDLS, CDR2 YYNGEE. V shed 4 bases, J shed 10 bases, and the junction held 10 bases outside the gene matches. The CDR3 extends over 16 amino acids. CDR3 coding DNA: TGTGCCAGCAGCCCGCAGACTAGCGGGAGGGCGGGGGAGCAGTTCTTC. This sequence encodes CASSPQTSGRAGEQFF.

This clonotype was seen at least ten times. The V gene is TRBV9, the J gene TRBJ1-6, with a possible D match to TRBD1 (6 bases). The CDR3 sequence is 15 residues long. CDR1 is SGDLS, CDR2 YYNGEE, per germline. The V gene lost 4 bases and the J gene lost 7 bases, with 15 bases spanning the gap. The CDR3 region is CASSPQDRTNSPLHF. The CDR3 DNA reads as TGTGCCAGCAGCCCCCAAGACAGGACAAATTCACCCCTCCACTTT.

This clonotype appeared many times. The V and J genes are TRBV9 and TRBJ2-3; D unresolved. With 2 bases removed from V and 2 bases from J, the gap between germline ends came to 3 bases. Germline loops: CDR1 SGDLS, CDR2 YYNGEE. The CDR3 has 12 amino acids. The CDR3 coding sequence is TGTGCCAGCAGCGTCCTCACAGATACGCAGTATTTT. The encoded protein is CASSVLTDTQYF.

This clonotype came up many times. The chain employs TRBV9 and TRBJ2-5; the D gene is possibly TRBD2 (6 bases). Between the trimmed V and J ends, which lost 0 bases and 5 bases, there was a span of 8 bases. The CDR3 spans 13 residues. Germline values: CDR1 SGDLS, CDR2 YYNGEE. The CDR3 spells CASSVVGRETQYF. DNA for the CDR3: TGTGCCAGCAGCGTAGTAGGGAGGGAGACCCAGTACTTC. The full variable domain, with the rest looked up from reference TRBV9 and TRBJ2-5, is DSGVTQTPKHLITATGQRVTLRCSPRSGDLSVYWYQQSLDQGLQFLIQYYNGEERAKGNILERFSAQQFPDLHSELNLSSLELGDSALYFCASSVVGRETQYFGPGTRLLVL.

The rearrangement links TRBV9 to TRBJ1-2; 7 nucleotides match TRBD1. The trim removed 4 bases at V and 6 bases at J, leaving 9 bases unmatched. The CDR3 runs to 14 residues. Germline V gives CDR1 SGDLS, CDR2 YYNGEE. This CDR3 is CASSPDRDGHGYTF. The CDR3 bases are TGTGCCAGCAGCCCCGACAGGGACGGTCATGGCTACACCTTC.

This clonotype was seen ten or more times. The J gene is TRBJ2-3, the V gene TRBV9; 13 nucleotides line up with TRBD2. Germline trimming cut 3 bases from V and 4 bases from J; bases unmatched to any gene: 2. In germline, CDR1 is SGDLS, CDR2 YYNGEE. This CDR3 comprises 15 residues. Written as DNA, the CDR3 is TGTGCCAGCAGCGCGGGACTAGCGGGGTCAGATACGCAGTATTTT. Its protein is CASSAGLAGSDTQYF. Using reference TRBV9 and TRBJ2-3 for the parts outside the CDR3, the full variable domain is DSGVTQTPKHLITATGQRVTLRCSPRSGDLSVYWYQQSLDQGLQFLIQYYNGEERAKGNILERFSAQQFPDLHSELNLSSLELGDSALYFCASSAGLAGSDTQYFGPGTRLTVL.

This clonotype appeared many times. The gene calls are TRBV9 and TRBJ2-5; weak D call: TRBD2 (7 bases). Trimming cost V 3 bases and J 2 bases, with 11 bases left between them. The germline V gene encodes CDR1 SGDLS and CDR2 YYNGEE. The CDR3 length is 14 residues. The DNA for the CDR3 is TGTGCCAGCAGCGGGGGGGGGCGGCAAGAGACCCAGTACTTC. Residues: CASSGGGRQETQYF.

This clonotype was seen repeatedly, ten times or more. The rearrangement joins TRBV9 to TRBJ2-2, with D hard to call. Between the trimmed V and J ends, which lost 4 bases and 4 bases, there was a span of 8 bases. Germline V gene sequence: CDR1 SGDLS, CDR2 YYNGEE. CDR3 size: 13 residues. CDR3 amino acids: CASSSGSTGELFF. The CDR3 bases are TGTGCCAGCAGCTCCGGGTCCACCGGGGAGCTGTTTTTT.

This clonotype was recorded many times. This sequence joins TRBV9 and TRBJ2-3; weak D call: TRBD1 (5 bases). Between the trimmed V and J ends, which lost 0 bases and 2 bases, there was a span of 13 bases. This CDR3 spans 16 amino acids. The germline V gene has CDR1 SGDLS and CDR2 YYNGEE. The CDR3 region is CASSVAGNRDTDTQYF. The CDR3 bases are TGTGCCAGCAGCGTAGCAGGGAACCGAGACACAGATACGCAGTATTTT.

This clonotype was seen repeatedly, ten times or more. V gene TRBV9 combines with J gene TRBJ2-1; 12 bases agree with TRBD2. Germline loops: CDR1 SGDLS, CDR2 YYNGEE. The CDR3 contains 15 residues. Trimming cost V 1 base and J 7 bases; bases outside gene matches: 3. CDR3 protein: CASSVTSGGHNEQFF. CDR3 nucleotides: TGTGCCAGCAGCGTAACTAGCGGGGGGCATAATGAGCAGTTCTTC.

In this sample, this clonotype turned up many times. The rearrangement links TRBV9 to TRBJ1-3; D is uncertain. The CDR3 contains 14 residues. V shed 0 bases and J shed 4 bases, with 8 bases lying between them. The germline gives CDR1 SGDLS, CDR2 YYNGEE. This CDR3 is CASSVALGGNTIYF. The CDR3 nucleotides are TGTGCCAGCAGCGTAGCTCTTGGGGGAAACACCATATATTTT.

Ten or more counts support this clonotype. The rearrangement uses TRBV9 and TRBJ2-1; TRBD2 matches at 10 bases. The germline V gene encodes CDR1 SGDLS and CDR2 YYNGEE. Trimming took 0 bases from V and 6 from J; bases not matched to a gene: 6. CDR3 size: 16 residues. CDR3 nucleotide sequence: TGTGCCAGCAGCGTAGTAGGTAGCGGGGGGACCAATGAGCAGTTCTTC. This gives the protein CASSVVGSGGTNEQFF.

Many counts were recorded for this clonotype. J is TRBJ1-3 and V is TRBV9; D is possibly TRBD1 (6 bases). The CDR3 length is 16 residues. V dropped 0 bases and J dropped 4 bases, with 14 bases sitting between them. Germline loops: CDR1 SGDLS, CDR2 YYNGEE. CDR3: CASSVAVGGLGNTIYF. The CDR3 nucleotides read TGTGCCAGCAGCGTAGCCGTGGGGGGCCTCGGAAACACCATATATTTT.

This chain uses TRBV9 with TRBJ2-2, with TRBD2 matching over 7 bases. The CDR3 covers 17 residues. J was trimmed by 0 bases and V by 0 bases; bases with no gene match: 5. Germline values: CDR1 SGDLS, CDR2 YYNGEE. For the CDR3, the DNA is TGTGCCAGCAGCGTAGACCCCCTAGCGGCGAACACCGGGGAGCTGTTTTTT. Translating gives CASSVDPLAANTGELFF.

The rearrangement joins TRBV9 to TRBJ2-1; D not resolved. Trimming stripped 3 bases from V and 0 bases from J, with 10 bases between. This CDR3 comprises 15 residues. From germline, CDR1 is SGDLS and CDR2 YYNGEE. The CDR3 nucleotides are TGTGCCAGCAGCGCGAGTATGAGCTCCTACAATGAGCAGTTCTTC. Translating it yields CASSASMSSYNEQFF. Full variable domain (missing parts from reference TRBV9 and TRBJ2-1): DSGVTQTPKHLITATGQRVTLRCSPRSGDLSVYWYQQSLDQGLQFLIQYYNGEERAKGNILERFSAQQFPDLHSELNLSSLELGDSALYFCASSASMSSYNEQFFGPGTRLTVL.

Many counts were recorded for this clonotype. This chain links TRBV9 with TRBJ2-5, with TRBD1 identical over 9 bases. J lost 4 bases, V lost 2 bases, and 6 bases had no gene match. The CDR3 length is 15 residues. Germline V gene lookup returns CDR1 SGDLS and CDR2 YYNGEE. The CDR3 sequence is CASSVQTGGRETQYF. CDR3 nucleotides: TGTGCCAGCAGCGTTCAGACAGGGGGGCGAGAGACCCAGTACTTC.

This clonotype has at least ten counts. The rearrangement joins TRBV9 to TRBJ2-2; D is unclear. Germline values: CDR1 SGDLS, CDR2 YYNGEE. The CDR3 has 14 residues. Deletions cut 3 bases from V and 0 bases from J, with 6 bases between. This CDR3 reads CASSEDTNTGELFF. The CDR3 coding sequence is TGTGCCAGCAGCGAGGATACGAACACCGGGGAGCTGTTTTTT. Combining the CDR3 with reference TRBV9 and TRBJ2-2 gives the whole variable domain DSGVTQTPKHLITATGQRVTLRCSPRSGDLSVYWYQQSLDQGLQFLIQYYNGEERAKGNILERFSAQQFPDLHSELNLSSLELGDSALYFCASSEDTNTGELFFGEGSRLTVL.

There are many counts of this clonotype. The rearrangement joins TRBV27 to TRBJ2-7, with 7 bases identical to TRBD1. After removal of 3 bases from V and 0 bases from J, the junction contained 5 bases not matched to a gene. The CDR3 contains 15 residues. Germline assignment: CDR1 MNHEY and CDR2 SMNVEV (reference sequence). The CDR3 spells CASSFRGQSSYEQYV. The CDR3 DNA reads TGTGCCAGCAGTTTTCGGGGACAGAGCTCCTACGAGCAGTACGTC.

This clonotype was observed at least ten times. The chain employs TRBV19 and TRBJ2-7; D may correspond to TRBD1 or TRBD2 (6 bases each). Germline V gene lookup returns CDR1 LNHDA and CDR2 SQIVND (reference sequence). The CDR3 contains 12 residues. The germline V and J ends were trimmed by 8 bases and 5 bases, with 13 bases remaining between them. CDR3 in amino acids: CASPPGANEQYV. The CDR3 DNA reads as TGTGCCAGTCCGCCGGGGGCGAACGAGCAGTACGTC.

This clonotype appeared many times. The chain recombines TRBV9 with TRBJ2-3; D may correspond to TRBD1 or TRBD2 (6 bases each). V was trimmed by 0 bases and J by 1 base, leaving 15 bases between them. Looked up from germline, CDR1 is SGDLS and CDR2 is YYNGEE. The CDR3 runs to 17 residues. The CDR3 DNA reads as TGTGCCAGCAGCGTAGGTGGGACAAGGGGGGGCACAGATACGCAGTATTTT. Encoded protein: CASSVGGTRGGTDTQYF.

This clonotype came up many times. V is TRBV3-1 and J is TRBJ2-5, with D possibly being TRBD2 (6 bases). The CDR3 spans 11 residues. Germline CDR1 reads LGHDT; CDR2 reads YNNKEL (reference sequence). This CDR3 is CAGDFQETQYF. DNA for the CDR3: TGTGCAGGGGACTTCCAAGAGACCCAGTACTTC.